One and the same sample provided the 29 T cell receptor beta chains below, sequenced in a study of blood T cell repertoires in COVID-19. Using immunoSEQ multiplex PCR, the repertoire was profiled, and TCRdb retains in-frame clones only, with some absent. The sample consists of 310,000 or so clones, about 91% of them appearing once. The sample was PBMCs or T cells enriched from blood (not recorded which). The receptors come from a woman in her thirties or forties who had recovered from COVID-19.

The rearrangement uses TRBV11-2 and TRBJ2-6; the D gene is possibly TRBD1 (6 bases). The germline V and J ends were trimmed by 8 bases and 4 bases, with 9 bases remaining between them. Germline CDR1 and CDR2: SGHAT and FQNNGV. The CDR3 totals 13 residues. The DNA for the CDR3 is TGTGCCAGCCGAGGGACAGGGGCCAACGTCCTGACTTTC. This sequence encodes CASRGTGANVLTF.

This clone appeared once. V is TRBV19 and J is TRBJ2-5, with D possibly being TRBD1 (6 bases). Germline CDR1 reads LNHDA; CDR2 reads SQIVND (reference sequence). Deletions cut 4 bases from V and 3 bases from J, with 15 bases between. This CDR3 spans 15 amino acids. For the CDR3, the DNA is TGTGCCAGTAGTACCCGGGGAAACAGGGAAGAGACCCAGTACTTC. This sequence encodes CASSTRGNREETQYF. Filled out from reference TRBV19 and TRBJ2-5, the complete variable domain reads DGGITQSPKYLFRKEGQNVTLSCEQNLNHDAMYWYRQDPGQGLRLIYYSQIVNDFQKGDIAEGYSVSREKKESFPLTVTSAQKNPTAFYLCASSTRGNREETQYFGPGTRLLVL.

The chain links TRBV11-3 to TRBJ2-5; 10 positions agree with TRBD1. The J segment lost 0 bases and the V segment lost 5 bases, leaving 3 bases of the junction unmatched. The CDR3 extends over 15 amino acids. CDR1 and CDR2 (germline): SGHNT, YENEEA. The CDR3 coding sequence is TGTGCCAGCAGCACGGGACAGGGGAACCAAGAGACCCAGTACTTC. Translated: CASSTGQGNQETQYF.

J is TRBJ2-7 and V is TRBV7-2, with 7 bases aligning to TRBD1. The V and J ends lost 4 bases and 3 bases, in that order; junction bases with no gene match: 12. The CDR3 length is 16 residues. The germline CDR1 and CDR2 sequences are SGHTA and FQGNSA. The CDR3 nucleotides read TGTGCCAGCAGCTCCCAAGGACAGGCGGCTCTCTACGAGCAGTACTTC. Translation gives CASSSQGQAALYEQYF. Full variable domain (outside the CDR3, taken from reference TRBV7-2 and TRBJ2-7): GAGVSQSPSNKVTEKGKDVELRCDPISGHTALYWYRQSLGQGLEFLIYFQGNSAPDKSGLPSDRFSAERTGGSVSTLTIQRTQQEDSAVYLCASSSQGQAALYEQYFGPGTRLTVT.

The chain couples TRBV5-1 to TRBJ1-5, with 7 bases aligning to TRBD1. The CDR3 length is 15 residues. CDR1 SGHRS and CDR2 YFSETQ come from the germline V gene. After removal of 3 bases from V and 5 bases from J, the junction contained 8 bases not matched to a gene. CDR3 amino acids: CASSSTGTVDQPQHF. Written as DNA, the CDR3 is TGCGCCAGCAGCTCCACCGGGACAGTTGATCAGCCCCAGCATTTT.

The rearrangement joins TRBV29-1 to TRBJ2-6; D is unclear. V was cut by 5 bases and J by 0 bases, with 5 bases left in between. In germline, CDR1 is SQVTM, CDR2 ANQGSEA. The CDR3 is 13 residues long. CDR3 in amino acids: CSVSFSGANVLTF. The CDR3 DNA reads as TGCAGCGTTAGCTTCTCTGGGGCCAACGTCCTGACTTTC. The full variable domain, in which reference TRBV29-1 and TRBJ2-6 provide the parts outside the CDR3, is SAVISQKPSRDICQRGTSLTIQCQVDSQVTMMFWYRQQPGQSLTLIATANQGSEATYESGFVIDKFPISRPNLTFSTLTVSNMSPEDSSIYLCSVSFSGANVLTFGAGSRLTVL.

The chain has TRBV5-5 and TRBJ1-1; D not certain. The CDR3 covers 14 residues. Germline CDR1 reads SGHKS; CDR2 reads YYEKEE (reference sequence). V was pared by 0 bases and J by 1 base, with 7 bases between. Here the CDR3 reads CASSLAQPNTEAFF. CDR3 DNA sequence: TGTGCCAGCAGCTTGGCACAGCCGAACACTGAAGCTTTCTTT. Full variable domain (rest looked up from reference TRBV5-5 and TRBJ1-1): DAGVTQSPTHLIKTRGQQVTLRCSPISGHKSVSWYQQVLGQGPQFIFQYYEKEERGRGNFPDRFSARQFPNYSSELNVNALLLGDSALYLCASSLAQPNTEAFFGQGTRLTVV.

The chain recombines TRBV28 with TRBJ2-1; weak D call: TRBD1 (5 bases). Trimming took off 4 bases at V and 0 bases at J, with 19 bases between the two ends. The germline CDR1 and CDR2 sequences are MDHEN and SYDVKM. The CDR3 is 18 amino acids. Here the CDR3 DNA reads TGTGCCAGCAGTTCCCCCTCCTGGACATATAGCTCCTACAATGAGCAGTTCTTC. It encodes CASSSPSWTYSSYNEQFF.

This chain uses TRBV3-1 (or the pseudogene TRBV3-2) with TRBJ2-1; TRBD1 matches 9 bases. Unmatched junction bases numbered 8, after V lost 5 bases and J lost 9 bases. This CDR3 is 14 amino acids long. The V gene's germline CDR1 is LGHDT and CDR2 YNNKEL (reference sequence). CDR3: CASSYNPGQGEQFF. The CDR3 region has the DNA TGTGCCAGCAGCTATAATCCGGGACAGGGTGAGCAGTTCTTC.

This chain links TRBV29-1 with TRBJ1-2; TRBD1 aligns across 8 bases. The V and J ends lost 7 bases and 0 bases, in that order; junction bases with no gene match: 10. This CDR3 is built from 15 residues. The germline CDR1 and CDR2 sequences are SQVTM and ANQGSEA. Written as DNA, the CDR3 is TGCAGCGCCCCGACAGGGGCTGCCACTAACTATGGCTACACCTTC. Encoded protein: CSAPTGAATNYGYTF. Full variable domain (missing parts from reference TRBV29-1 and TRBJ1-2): SAVISQKPSRDICQRGTSLTIQCQVDSQVTMMFWYRQQPGQSLTLIATANQGSEATYESGFVIDKFPISRPNLTFSTLTVSNMSPEDSSIYLCSAPTGAATNYGYTFGSGTRLTVV.

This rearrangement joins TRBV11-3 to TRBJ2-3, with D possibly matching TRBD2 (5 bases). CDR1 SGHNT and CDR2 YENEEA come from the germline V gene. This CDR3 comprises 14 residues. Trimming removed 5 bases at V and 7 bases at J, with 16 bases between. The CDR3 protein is CASSRTGKVNTQYF. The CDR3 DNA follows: TGTGCCAGCAGCCGGACGGGGAAAGTGAATACGCAGTATTTT.

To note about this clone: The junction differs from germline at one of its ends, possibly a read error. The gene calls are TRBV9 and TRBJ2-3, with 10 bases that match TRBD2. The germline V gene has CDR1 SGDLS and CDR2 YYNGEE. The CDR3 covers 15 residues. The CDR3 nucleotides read TGTGCCAGCAGCGCAAGCGGGGGGGCCACATATACGCAGTATTTT. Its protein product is CASSASGGATYTQYF.

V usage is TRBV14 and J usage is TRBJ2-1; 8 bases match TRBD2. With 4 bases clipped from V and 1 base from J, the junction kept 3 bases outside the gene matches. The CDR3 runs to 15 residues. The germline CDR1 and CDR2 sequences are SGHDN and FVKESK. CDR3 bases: TGTGCCAGCAGCCTACTAGCGGCGTCCTACAATGAGCAGTTCTTC. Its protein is CASSLLAASYNEQFF.

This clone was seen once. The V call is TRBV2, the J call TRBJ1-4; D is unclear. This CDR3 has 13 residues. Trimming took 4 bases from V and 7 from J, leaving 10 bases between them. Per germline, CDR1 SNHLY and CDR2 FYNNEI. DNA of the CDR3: TGTGCCAGCAGTGTAATATCGGGTGAAAAACTGTTTTTT. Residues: CASSVISGEKLFF.

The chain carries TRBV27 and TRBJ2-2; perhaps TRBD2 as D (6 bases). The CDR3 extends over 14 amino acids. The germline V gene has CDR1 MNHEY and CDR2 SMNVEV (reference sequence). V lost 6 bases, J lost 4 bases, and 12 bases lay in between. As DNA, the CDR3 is TGTGCCAGCAGGGCCGGGAGCCGCACCGGGGAGCTGTTTTTT. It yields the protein CASRAGSRTGELFF.

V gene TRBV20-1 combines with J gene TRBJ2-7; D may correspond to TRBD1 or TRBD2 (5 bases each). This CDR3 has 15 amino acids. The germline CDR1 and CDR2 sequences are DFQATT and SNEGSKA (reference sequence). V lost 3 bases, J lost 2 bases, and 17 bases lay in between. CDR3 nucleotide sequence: TGCAGTGCTAGTGGGACCCACGGGGTCCCCTACGAGCAGTACTTC. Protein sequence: CSASGTHGVPYEQYF.

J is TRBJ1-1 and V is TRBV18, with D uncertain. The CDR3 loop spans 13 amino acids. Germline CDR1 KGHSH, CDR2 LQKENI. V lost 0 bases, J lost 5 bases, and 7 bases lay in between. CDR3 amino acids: CASSPPRETEAFF. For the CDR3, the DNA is TGTGCCAGCTCACCACCGCGGGAAACTGAAGCTTTCTTT.

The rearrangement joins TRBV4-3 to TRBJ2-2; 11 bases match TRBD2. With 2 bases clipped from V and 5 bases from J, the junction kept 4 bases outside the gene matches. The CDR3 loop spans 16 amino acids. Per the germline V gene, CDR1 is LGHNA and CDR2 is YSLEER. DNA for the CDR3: TGCGCCAGCAGCCAATTTAGCGGGGGGGATACCGGGGAGCTGTTTTTT. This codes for CASSQFSGGDTGELFF.

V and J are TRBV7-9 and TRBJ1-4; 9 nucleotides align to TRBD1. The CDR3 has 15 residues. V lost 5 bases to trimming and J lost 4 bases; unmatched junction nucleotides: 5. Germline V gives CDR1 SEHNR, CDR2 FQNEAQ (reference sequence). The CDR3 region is CASSPVGQGNEKLFF. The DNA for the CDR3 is TGTGCCAGCAGCCCCGTGGGACAGGGTAATGAAAAACTGTTTTTT.

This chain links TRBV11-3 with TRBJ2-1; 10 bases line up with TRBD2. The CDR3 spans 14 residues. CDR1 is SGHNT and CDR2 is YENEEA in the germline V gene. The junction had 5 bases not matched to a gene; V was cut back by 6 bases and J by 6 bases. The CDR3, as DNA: TGTGCCAGCAGTTCGGGACTAGCGTTCAATGAGCAGTTCTTC. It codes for CASSSGLAFNEQFF.

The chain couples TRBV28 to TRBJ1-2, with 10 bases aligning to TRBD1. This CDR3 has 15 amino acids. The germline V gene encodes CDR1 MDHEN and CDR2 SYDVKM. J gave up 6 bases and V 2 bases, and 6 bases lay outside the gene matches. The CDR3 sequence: CASSLPDRGQNGYTF. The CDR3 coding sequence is TGTGCCAGCAGTTTACCCGACAGGGGGCAGAATGGCTACACCTTC.

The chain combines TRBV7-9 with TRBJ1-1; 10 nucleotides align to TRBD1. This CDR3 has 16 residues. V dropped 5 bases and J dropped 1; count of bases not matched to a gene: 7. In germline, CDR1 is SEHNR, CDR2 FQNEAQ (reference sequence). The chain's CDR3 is CASSLGTGVPNTEAFF. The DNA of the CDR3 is TGTGCCAGCAGCCTAGGGACAGGGGTCCCGAACACTGAAGCTTTCTTT. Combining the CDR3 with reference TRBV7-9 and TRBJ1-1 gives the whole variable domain DTGVSQNPRHKITKRGQNVTFRCDPISEHNRLYWYRQTLGQGPEFLTYFQNEAQLEKSRLLSDRFSAERPKGSFSTLEIQRTEQGDSAMYLCASSLGTGVPNTEAFFGQGTRLTVV.

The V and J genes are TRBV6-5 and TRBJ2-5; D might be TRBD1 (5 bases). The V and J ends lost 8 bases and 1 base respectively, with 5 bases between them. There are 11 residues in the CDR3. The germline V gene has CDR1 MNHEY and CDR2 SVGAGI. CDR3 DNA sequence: TGTGCCAGCGGGGCCCAAGAGACCCAGTACTTC. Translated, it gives CASGAQETQYF.

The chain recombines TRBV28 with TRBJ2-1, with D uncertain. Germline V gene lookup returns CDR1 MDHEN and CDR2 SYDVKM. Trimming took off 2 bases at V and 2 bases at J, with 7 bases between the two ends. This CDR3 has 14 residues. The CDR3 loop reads CASSLRFPYNEQFF. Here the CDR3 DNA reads TGTGCCAGCAGTTTACGGTTTCCCTACAATGAGCAGTTCTTC.

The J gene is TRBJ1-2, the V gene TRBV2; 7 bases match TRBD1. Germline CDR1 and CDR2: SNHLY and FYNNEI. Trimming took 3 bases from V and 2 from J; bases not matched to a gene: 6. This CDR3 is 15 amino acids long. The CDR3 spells CASSEGQWVNYGYTF. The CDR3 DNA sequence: TGTGCCAGCAGTGAGGGACAGTGGGTAAACTATGGCTACACCTTC. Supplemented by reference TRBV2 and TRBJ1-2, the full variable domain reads EPEVTQTPSHQVTQMGQEVILRCVPISNHLYFYWYRQILGQKVEFLVSFYNNEISEKSEIFDDQFSVERPDGSNFTLKIRSTKLEDSAMYFCASSEGQWVNYGYTFGSGTRLTVV.

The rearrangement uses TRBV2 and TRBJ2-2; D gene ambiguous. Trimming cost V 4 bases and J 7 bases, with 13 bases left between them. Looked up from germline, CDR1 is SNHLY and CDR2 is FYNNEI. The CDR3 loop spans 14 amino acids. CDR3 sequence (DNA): TGTGCCAGCAGTGTAAATCAGGCAAACGGGGAGCTGTTTTTT. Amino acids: CASSVNQANGELFF. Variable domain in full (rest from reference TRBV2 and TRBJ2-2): EPEVTQTPSHQVTQMGQEVILRCVPISNHLYFYWYRQILGQKVEFLVSFYNNEISEKSEIFDDQFSVERPDGSNFTLKIRSTKLEDSAMYFCASSVNQANGELFFGEGSRLTVL.

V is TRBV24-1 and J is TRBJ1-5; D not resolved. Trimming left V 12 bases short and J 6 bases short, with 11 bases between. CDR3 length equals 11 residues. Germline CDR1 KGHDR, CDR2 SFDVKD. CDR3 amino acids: CAQYLSQPQHF. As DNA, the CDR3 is TGTGCCCAGTATCTCTCTCAGCCCCAGCATTTT.

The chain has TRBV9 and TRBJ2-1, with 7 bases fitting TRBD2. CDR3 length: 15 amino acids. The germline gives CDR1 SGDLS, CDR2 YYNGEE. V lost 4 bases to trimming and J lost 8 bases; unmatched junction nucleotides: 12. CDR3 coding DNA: TGTGCCAGCAGCTCCCCCGAGGGGACTATTCATGAGCAGTTCTTC. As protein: CASSSPEGTIHEQFF.

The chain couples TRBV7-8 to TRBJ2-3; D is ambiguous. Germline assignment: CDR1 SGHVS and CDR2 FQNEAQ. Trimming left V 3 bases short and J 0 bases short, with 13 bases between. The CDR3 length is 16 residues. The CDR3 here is CASSFRSFPSTDTQYF. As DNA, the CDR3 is TGTGCCAGCAGCTTCCGCAGTTTTCCTAGCACAGATACGCAGTATTTT. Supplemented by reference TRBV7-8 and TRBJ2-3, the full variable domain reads GAGVSQSPRYKVAKRGQDVALRCDPISGHVSLFWYQQALGQGPEFLTYFQNEAQLDKSGLPSDRFFAERPEGSVSTLKIQRTQQEDSAVYLCASSFRSFPSTDTQYFGPGTRLTVL.